The 18 T cell receptor beta chains listed next were all sequenced from one sample in a study of T cells in Graves' hyperthyroidism and ophthalmopathy. What was amplified from RNA transcripts were TCR beta CDR3 regions. The HTBI primer set served for first-round RT-PCR of the TCR CDR3. TCRdb ran MiXCR on the multiplex PCR reads and lists one entry per CDR3 protein. The sample holds 550,000 to 700,000 distinct CDR3 sequences, 46% seen once. The sample taken for sequencing was peripheral blood or thyroid tissue (not recorded which). The receptors were sampled from an adult woman with Graves' disease, either hyperthyroidism or ophthalmopathy (not recorded which).

The CDR3: CASSQLAALAGELFF. The CDR3, as DNA: TGTGCCAGCAGCCAACTTGCTGCTTTGGCCGGGGAGCTGTTTTTT. The rearrangement links TRBV7-9 to TRBJ2-2; no reliable D call. V was cut by 5 bases and J by 6 bases, with 16 bases left in between. Germline CDR1 is SEHNR and CDR2 is FQNEAQ (reference sequence). This CDR3 has 15 amino acids.

The chain recombines TRBV6-1 with TRBJ1-1, with unresolved D. The germline V gene encodes CDR1 MNHNS and CDR2 SASEGT. This CDR3 has 12 residues. The V gene lost 9 bases and the J gene lost 3 bases, with 11 bases spanning the gap. The DNA of the CDR3 is TGTGCCAGTCTAGCGGGAGACACTGAAGCTTTCTTT. It encodes CASLAGDTEAFF.

This clonotype was seen at least ten times. CDR3 DNA sequence: TGCAGTGCAGCCCTCCGGGACGGCGACTCCTACGAGCAGTACTTC. Its protein is CSAALRDGDSYEQYF. The chain uses TRBV20-1 and TRBJ2-7; the D call may be TRBD1 or TRBD2 (5 bases each). The germline V gene encodes CDR1 DFQATT and CDR2 SNEGSKA (reference sequence). Trimming removed 6 bases at V and 0 bases at J, with 18 bases between. The CDR3 spans 15 residues.

The V and J genes are TRBV18 and TRBJ1-1; D not certain. Germline V CDR1 and CDR2: KGHSH, LQKENI. This CDR3 contains 15 residues. V dropped 1 base and J dropped 0 bases, with 9 bases sitting between them. CDR3 amino acids: CASSPLPDMNTEAFF. The CDR3 coding sequence is TGTGCCAGCTCACCACTCCCCGACATGAACACTGAAGCTTTCTTT.

This chain links TRBV29-1 with TRBJ1-4, with a tentative D call TRBD1 (6 bases). The CDR3 totals 12 residues. Germline V lookup: CDR1 SQVTM, CDR2 ANQGSEA. V was cut by 4 bases and J by 7 bases, with 10 bases left in between. The CDR3 reads CSVGNRAEKLFF. The CDR3 DNA follows: TGCAGCGTTGGAAACAGGGCTGAAAAACTGTTTTTT.

The V gene is TRBV7-2, the J gene TRBJ2-7; D call uncertain. Germline V gene lookup returns CDR1 SGHTA and CDR2 FQGNSA. The CDR3 totals 13 residues. Trimming stripped 5 bases from V and 2 bases from J, with 10 bases between. CDR3: CASSMAPTYEQYF. The DNA for the CDR3 is TGTGCCAGCAGCATGGCCCCCACCTACGAGCAGTACTTC.

V is TRBV5-1 and J is TRBJ1-2; D is perhaps TRBD1 (6 bases). V lost 6 bases, J lost 12 bases, and 15 bases lay in between. The CDR3 is 11 amino acids. Per the germline V gene, CDR1 is SGHRS and CDR2 is YFSETQ. CDR3 nucleotide sequence: TGCGCCAGCAAAACAGGGCCTGGAAACACCTTC. Encoded protein: CASKTGPGNTF.

The chain links TRBV15 to TRBJ1-6, with 7 bases aligning to TRBD1. The germline V gene has CDR1 LNHNV and CDR2 YYDKDF (reference sequence). After removal of 4 bases from V and 10 bases from J, the junction contained 4 bases not matched to a gene. The CDR3 length is 13 residues. The CDR3, as DNA: TGTGCCACCAGCATTCGACAGGGATCACCCCTCCACTTT. Amino acid sequence: CATSIRQGSPLHF.

This clonotype was counted many times. V and J are TRBV19 and TRBJ2-7; D might be TRBD1 (5 bases). There are 13 residues in the CDR3. V was shortened by 6 bases and J by 6 bases, with 15 bases between the two germline ends. Germline lookup yields CDR1 LNHDA and CDR2 SQIVND (reference sequence). DNA for the CDR3: TGTGCCAGTAGATTTCAGGGAATTGGCGAGCAGTACTTC. Translated, it gives CASRFQGIGEQYF.

V and J are TRBV15 and TRBJ1-1; 7 bases fit TRBD1. CDR1 LNHNV and CDR2 YYDKDF come from the germline V gene (reference sequence). V trimming: 7 bases; J trimming: 2 bases; junction bases outside the gene matches: 7. The CDR3 has 14 residues. CDR3 sequence reads: CATKTGTANTEAFF. The CDR3 coding sequence is TGTGCCACCAAAACCGGGACAGCTAACACTGAAGCTTTCTTT.

V is TRBV29-1 and J is TRBJ2-7; D is tentatively TRBD1 or TRBD2 (5 bases each). There are 14 residues in the CDR3. The V gene lost 8 bases and the J gene lost 6 bases, with 23 bases spanning the gap. CDR1 is SQVTM, CDR2 ANQGSEA, per germline. The CDR3, as DNA: TGCAGCTTAGCGCCAGGCAGAGGACAAGGCGAGCAGTACTTC. Translating it yields CSLAPGRGQGEQYF.

The chain uses TRBV24-1 and TRBJ2-7; TRBD1 aligns across 8 bases. The V gene's germline CDR1 is KGHDR and CDR2 SFDVKD. CDR3 size: 19 residues. Losses at the gene ends were 5 bases for V and 2 bases for J; bases not matched to a gene: 19. DNA of the CDR3: TGTGCCACCAGTGGCCCGACAGGGGATCGTCCTTCCGTGGCCTACGAGCAGTACTTC. It is translated as CATSGPTGDRPSVAYEQYF.

The rearrangement links TRBV20-1 to TRBJ2-7, with D tentatively TRBD1 (7 bases). Germline values: CDR1 DFQATT, CDR2 SNEGSKA (reference sequence). This CDR3 has 14 amino acids. The V gene lost 6 bases and the J gene lost 7 bases, with 22 bases spanning the gap. The CDR3 sequence is CSARGVGPVLEQYF. CDR3 DNA: TGCAGTGCCAGGGGGGTAGGGCCGGTTTTAGAGCAGTACTTC.

Here the CDR3 reads CSVEDRSGTGAAGELFF. The CDR3 region has the DNA TGCAGCGTTGAAGATCGGTCCGGGACAGGGGCCGCCGGGGAGCTGTTTTTT. The chain uses TRBV29-1 and TRBJ2-2, with 10 bases fitting TRBD1. The CDR3 runs 17 residues. Germline V lookup: CDR1 SQVTM, CDR2 ANQGSEA. V trimming: 0 bases; J trimming: 6 bases; junction bases outside the gene matches: 10.

The chain joins TRBV7-3 to TRBJ1-4; the D gene is possibly TRBD1 (5 bases). V was clipped by 3 bases and J by 13 bases, with 9 bases between them. This CDR3 has 11 residues. The V gene's germline CDR1 is SGHTA and CDR2 FQGTGA. CDR3 DNA sequence: TGTGCCAGCAGCTTGAGGGGAACACTGTTTTTT. It encodes CASSLRGTLFF.

The gene calls are TRBV15 and TRBJ2-7, with a tentative D call TRBD2 (6 bases). CDR1 and CDR2 from the germline V gene are LNHNV and YYDKDF (reference sequence). The CDR3 sequence is 16 residues long. Deletions cut 1 base from V and 0 bases from J, with 13 bases between. The CDR3 loop reads CATSRGITGVSYEQYF. Written as DNA, the CDR3 is TGTGCCACCAGCAGAGGAATAACGGGAGTCTCCTACGAGCAGTACTTC.

The sample holds many counts of this clonotype. This chain links TRBV5-1 with TRBJ2-7; no definite D call. The CDR3 has 15 residues. Per germline, CDR1 SGHRS and CDR2 YFSETQ. Trimming cost V 0 bases and J 1 base, with 11 bases left between them. The DNA for the CDR3 is TGCGCCAGCAGCTTGGAGGCCAGCCTTTCCTACGAGCAGTACTTC. Its translation: CASSLEASLSYEQYF.

The V call is TRBV29-1, the J call TRBJ2-5; 8 positions agree with TRBD1. The CDR3 runs 11 residues. V lost 7 bases, J lost 5 bases, and 3 bases stayed unmatched. The germline gives CDR1 SQVTM, CDR2 ANQGSEA. The CDR3 loop reads CSGQGWETQYF. The CDR3 bases are TGCAGCGGACAGGGGTGGGAGACCCAGTACTTC.